This is a list of T cell receptor beta chains from one sample in a study of blood T cell repertoires in COVID-19. The table came from immunoSEQ multiplex PCR; TCRdb's copy has only in-frame clones and leaves some out. The sample shows hundreds of thousands of clones, about 82% of them seen only once. The sequenced sample was PBMCs or T cells enriched from blood (not recorded which). The source of these receptors is a woman between 50 and 59 years old who had recovered from COVID-19. CDR3s include the opening cysteine and the closing phenylalanine or tryptophan. Fields, in order: D gene, clone size, J gene, V gene, CDR3 DNA, CDR3 protein. The D gene is left open where the match is weak. Clone size is not always given. Where it is, it says once, few, many or a class for expanded clones.

TRBD1,NA,TRBJ2-5,TRBV19,TGTGCCAGTGGTAGACAGGGGGCGGGACTGGAGACCCAGTACTTC,CASGRQGAGLETQYF
TRBD2,NA,TRBJ2-1,TRBV11-3,TGTGCCAGCAGCTTTCTAGCGGGGTACAATGAGCAGTTCTTC,CASSFLAGYNEQFF
TRBD2,NA,TRBJ2-7,TRBV5-1,TGCGCCAGCAGCTTTGGCGGGAGGGCCAACTTCGCCGAGCAGTACTTC,CASSFGGRANFAEQYF
NA,NA,TRBJ2-7,TRBV28,TGTGCCAGCAGTTTACAGGACTACGAGCAGTACTTC,CASSLQDYEQYF
TRBD2,NA,TRBJ2-7,TRBV11-2,TGTGCCAGCAGCTTGGGGACTATAACCTACGAGCAGTACTTC,CASSLGTITYEQYF
TRBD1,NA,TRBJ1-2,TRBV3-1/TRBV3-2,TGTGCCAGCAGCCATAGACAGGGGATTAACTATGGCTACACCTTC,CASSHRQGINYGYTF
NA,NA,TRBJ2-7,TRBV18,TGTGCCAGCTCACCACTTCAATCGGTGGACGAGCAGTACTTC,CASSPLQSVDEQYF
NA,NA,TRBJ1-2,TRBV6-4,TGTGCCAGCAGTGACCGAGCAGGGAAGGCTCTCTATGGCTACACCTTC,CASSDRAGKALYGYTF
TRBD1,NA,TRBJ1-3,TRBV20-1,TGCAGTGCTAGTTGGACAGGCCTGGGTAACACCATATATTTT,CSASWTGLGNTIYF
TRBD1,NA,TRBJ2-7,TRBV13,TGTGCCAGCAGCTTTAGGGACAGGGTCCACGAGCAGTACTTC,CASSFRDRVHEQYF
TRBD2,NA,TRBJ2-3,TRBV19,TGTGCCAGTACGGCGGGAGTTAGCACAGATACGCAGTATTTT,CASTAGVSTDTQYF
TRBD1,NA,TRBJ1-1,TRBV7-9,TGTGCCAGCAGCCCTACCGGGACAGGGGGCTTTGAAGCTTTCTTT,CASSPTGTGGFEAFF
TRBD2,NA,TRBJ2-1,TRBV7-2,TGTGCCAGCAGCCAAGGGACTAGCCCCTTCGGCGACAATGAGCAGTTCTTC,CASSQGTSPFGDNEQFF
NA,NA,TRBJ1-5,TRBV4-1,TGCGCCAGCAGCCAAGGGGGCGCGGGAAAATATAGCAATCAGCCCCAGCATTTT,CASSQGGAGKYSNQPQHF
NA,NA,TRBJ1-2,TRBV27,TGTGCCAGCAGTTTGAACAGGGACTATGGCTACACCTTC,CASSLNRDYGYTF
NA,NA,TRBJ2-1,TRBV6-2/TRBV6-3,TGTGCCAGCAGTTACTCGGGGGGAGACTACAATGAGCAGTTCTTC,CASSYSGGDYNEQFF
NA,many,TRBJ1-1,TRBV7-6,TGTGCCAGCAGCTTAGAGCAGAACACTGAAGCTTTCTTT,CASSLEQNTEAFF
NA,NA,TRBJ1-6,TRBV4-3,TGCGCCAGCAGCCAAGACAGTTATAATTCACCCCTCCACTTT,CASSQDSYNSPLHF
NA,NA,TRBJ1-4,TRBV5-1,TGCGCCAGCAGCCTTGGACTAACAACTAATGAAAAACTGTTTTTT,CASSLGLTTNEKLFF
NA,NA,TRBJ2-7,TRBV4-3,TGCGCCAGCAGCCAAGAGCGTCTAGCGTACGGATACGAGCAGTACTTC,CASSQERLAYGYEQYF
NA,NA,TRBJ1-6,TRBV7-9,TGTGCCAGCAGCCTAACAACCCCTGGAGAGCCTTATAATTCACCCCTCCACTTT,CASSLTTPGEPYNSPLHF
TRBD2,NA,TRBJ2-1,TRBV4-3,TGCGCCAGCAGCCAAGATGCCGGACTAGCGAACAATGAGCAGTTCTTC,CASSQDAGLANNEQFF
TRBD1,NA,TRBJ1-4,TRBV7-2,TGTGCCAGCAGCTTCTTGGGACAGGGAAATGAAAAACTGTTTTTT,CASSFLGQGNEKLFF
NA,NA,TRBJ1-2,TRBV4-1,TGCGCCAGCAGCCAAATTCAGGGAGGTCGCTATGGCTACACCTTC,CASSQIQGGRYGYTF
NA,NA,TRBJ1-2,TRBV7-9,TGTGCCAGCAGCTTAGGCTTACAGGAGTTTAACTATGGCTACACCTTC,CASSLGLQEFNYGYTF
NA,NA,TRBJ1-3,TRBV4-1,TGCGCCAGCAGCCAAGTCCCTATCAGGGGTAACGGAAACACCATATATTTT,CASSQVPIRGNGNTIYF
TRBD1,NA,TRBJ2-7,TRBV13,TGTGCCAGCAGCCACCCAGGACAGGGGAAGCAGTACTTC,CASSHPGQGKQYF
NA,NA,TRBJ2-7,TRBV7-6,TGTGCCAGCAGCTTAGCCGATTCGGGTGGGCAGTACTTC,CASSLADSGGQYF
TRBD1,NA,TRBJ1-2,TRBV11-2,TGTGCCAGCACCGAAAACAGGGGTTATGGCTACACCTTC,CASTENRGYGYTF
NA,few,TRBJ1-3,TRBV7-9,TGTGCCAGCAGCTTACGGGGGGCTGGAAACACCATATATTTT,CASSLRGAGNTIYF
NA,NA,TRBJ2-7,TRBV27,TGTGCCAGCAGTTCAAACTTCTACGAGCAGTACTTC,CASSSNFYEQYF
NA,NA,TRBJ1-6,TRBV9,TGTGCCAGCAGCGTCGGGAGCTCCTATAATTCACCCCTCCACTTT,CASSVGSSYNSPLHF
TRBD1,NA,TRBJ2-2,TRBV30,TGTGCCTGGACAAATCGGTTGGGGACAGGGGGCCAGAAAGGGGAGCTGTTTTTT,CAWTNRLGTGGQKGELFF
NA,NA,TRBJ1-1,TRBV19,TGTGCCAGCTCCTTGGAGATTGAAGCTTTCTTT,CASSLEIEAFF
NA,NA,TRBJ2-5,TRBV18,TGTGCCAGCTCACCACAGCGAGAAGTAGGAGAGACCCAGTACTTC,CASSPQREVGETQYF
TRBD2,NA,TRBJ2-2,TRBV15,TGTGCCACCAGCAGAAAACAACCGACTAGCGGGACGAACACCGGGGAGCTGTTTTTT,CATSRKQPTSGTNTGELFF